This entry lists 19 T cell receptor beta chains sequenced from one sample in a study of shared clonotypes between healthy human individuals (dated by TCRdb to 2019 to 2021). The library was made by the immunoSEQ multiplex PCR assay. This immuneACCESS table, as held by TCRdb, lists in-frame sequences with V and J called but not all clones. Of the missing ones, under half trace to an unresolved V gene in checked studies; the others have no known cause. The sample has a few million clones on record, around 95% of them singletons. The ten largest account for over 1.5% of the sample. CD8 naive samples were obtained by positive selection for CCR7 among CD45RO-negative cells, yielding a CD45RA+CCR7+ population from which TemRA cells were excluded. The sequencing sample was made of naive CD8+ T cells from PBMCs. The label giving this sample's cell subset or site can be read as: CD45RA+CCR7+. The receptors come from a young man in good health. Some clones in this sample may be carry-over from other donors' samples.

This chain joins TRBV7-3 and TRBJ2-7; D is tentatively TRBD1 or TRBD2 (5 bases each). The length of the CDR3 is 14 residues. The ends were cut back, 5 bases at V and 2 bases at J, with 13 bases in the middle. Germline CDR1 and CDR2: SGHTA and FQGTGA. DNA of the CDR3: TGTGCCAGCAGCCTGGGGGAAAAACCCTACGAGCAGTACTTC. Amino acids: CASSLGEKPYEQYF. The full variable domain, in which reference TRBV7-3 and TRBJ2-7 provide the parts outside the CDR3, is GAGVSQTPSNKVTEKGKYVELRCDPISGHTALYWYRQSLGQGPEFLIYFQGTGAADDSGLPNDRFFAVRPEGSVSTLKIQRTERGDSAVYLCASSLGEKPYEQYFGPGTRLTVT.

The CDR3 sequence is CAGRGGVLASYTDTQYF. CDR3 in DNA: TGTGCCGGGCGAGGGGGCGTCCTAGCGAGTTACACAGATACGCAGTATTTT. The rearrangement links TRBV7-9 to TRBJ2-3, with a weak D call TRBD1 (7 bases). The CDR3 is made up of 17 amino acids. With 11 bases removed from V and 2 bases from J, the gap between germline ends came to 26 bases. Germline V lookup: CDR1 SEHNR, CDR2 FQNEAQ (reference sequence).

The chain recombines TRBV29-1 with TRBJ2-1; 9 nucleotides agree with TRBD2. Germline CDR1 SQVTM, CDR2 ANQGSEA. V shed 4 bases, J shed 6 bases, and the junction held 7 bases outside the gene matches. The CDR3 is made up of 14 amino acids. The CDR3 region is CSVGRAGGPNEQFF. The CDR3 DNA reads TGCAGCGTTGGCCGGGCGGGAGGGCCCAATGAGCAGTTCTTC.

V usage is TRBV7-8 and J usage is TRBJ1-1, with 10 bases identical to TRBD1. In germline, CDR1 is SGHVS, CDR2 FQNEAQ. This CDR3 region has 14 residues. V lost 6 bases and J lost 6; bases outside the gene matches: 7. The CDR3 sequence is CASSMDRGSAEAFF. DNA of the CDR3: TGTGCCAGCAGTATGGACAGGGGGAGCGCTGAAGCTTTCTTT. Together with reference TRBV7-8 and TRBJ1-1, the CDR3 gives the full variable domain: GAGVSQSPRYKVAKRGQDVALRCDPISGHVSLFWYQQALGQGPEFLTYFQNEAQLDKSGLPSDRFFAERPEGSVSTLKIQRTQQEDSAVYLCASSMDRGSAEAFFGQGTRLTVV.

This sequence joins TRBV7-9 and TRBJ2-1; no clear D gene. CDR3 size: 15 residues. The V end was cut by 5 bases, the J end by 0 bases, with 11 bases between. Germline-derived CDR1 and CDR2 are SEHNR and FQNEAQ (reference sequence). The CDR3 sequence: CASSSLESSYNEQFF. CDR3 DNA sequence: TGTGCCAGCAGCAGCCTAGAAAGCTCCTACAATGAGCAGTTCTTC.

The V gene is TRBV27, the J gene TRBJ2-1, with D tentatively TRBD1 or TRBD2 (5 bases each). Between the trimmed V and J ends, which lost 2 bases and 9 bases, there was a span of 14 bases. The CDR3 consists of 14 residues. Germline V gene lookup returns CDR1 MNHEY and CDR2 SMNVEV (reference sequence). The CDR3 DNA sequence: TGTGCCAGCAGTTTACGGGACCTGAGGAGTGAGCAGTTCTTC. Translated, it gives CASSLRDLRSEQFF.

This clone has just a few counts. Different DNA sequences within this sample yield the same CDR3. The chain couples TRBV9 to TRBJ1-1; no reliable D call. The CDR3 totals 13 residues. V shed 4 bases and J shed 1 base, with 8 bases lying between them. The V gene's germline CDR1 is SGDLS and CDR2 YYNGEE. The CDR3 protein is CASSPRGNTEAFF. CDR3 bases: TGTGCCAGCAGCCCTCGGGGGAACACTGAAGCTTTCTTT.

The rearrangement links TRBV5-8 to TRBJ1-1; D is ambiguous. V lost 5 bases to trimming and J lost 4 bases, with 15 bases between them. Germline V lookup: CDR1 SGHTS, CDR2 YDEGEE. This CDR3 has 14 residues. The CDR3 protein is CASSSRAGGTEAFF. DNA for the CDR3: TGTGCCAGCAGTTCCCGGGCCGGTGGCACTGAAGCTTTCTTT.

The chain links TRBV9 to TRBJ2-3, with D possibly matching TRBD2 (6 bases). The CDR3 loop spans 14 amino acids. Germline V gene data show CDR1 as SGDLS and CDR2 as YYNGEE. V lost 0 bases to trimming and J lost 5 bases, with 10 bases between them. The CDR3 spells CASSVGDWRDTQYF. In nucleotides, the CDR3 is TGTGCCAGCAGCGTAGGGGACTGGAGAGATACGCAGTATTTT.

CDR3 bases: TGTGCCAGCAGCCACGACAGGACAGGATCCTACGAGCAGTACTTC. This gives the protein CASSHDRTGSYEQYF. The rearrangement joins TRBV9 to TRBJ2-7; the match to TRBD1 covers 7 bases. V gave up 4 bases and J gave up 1 base; unmatched junction bases: 8. Germline CDR1 is SGDLS and CDR2 is YYNGEE. The CDR3 spans 15 residues.

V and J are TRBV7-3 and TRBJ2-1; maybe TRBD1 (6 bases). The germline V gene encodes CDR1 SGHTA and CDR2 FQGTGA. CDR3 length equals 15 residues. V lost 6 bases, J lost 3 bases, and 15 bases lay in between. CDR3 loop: CASSEIGQLYNEQFF. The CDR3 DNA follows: TGTGCCAGCAGTGAGATTGGACAGCTCTACAATGAGCAGTTCTTC.

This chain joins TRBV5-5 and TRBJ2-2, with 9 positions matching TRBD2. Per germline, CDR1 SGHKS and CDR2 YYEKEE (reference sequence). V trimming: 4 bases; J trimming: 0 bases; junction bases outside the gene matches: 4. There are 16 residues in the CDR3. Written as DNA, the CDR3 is TGTGCCAGCAGCCCCAGACTAGCGGCGAACACCGGGGAGCTGTTTTTT. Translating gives CASSPRLAANTGELFF.

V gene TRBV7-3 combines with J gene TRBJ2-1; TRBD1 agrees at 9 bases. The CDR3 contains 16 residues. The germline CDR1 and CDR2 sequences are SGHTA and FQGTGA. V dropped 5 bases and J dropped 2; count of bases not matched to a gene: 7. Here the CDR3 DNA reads TGTGCCAGCAGCCATGGGGGACAGGGTCCCTACAATGAGCAGTTCTTC. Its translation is CASSHGGQGPYNEQFF.

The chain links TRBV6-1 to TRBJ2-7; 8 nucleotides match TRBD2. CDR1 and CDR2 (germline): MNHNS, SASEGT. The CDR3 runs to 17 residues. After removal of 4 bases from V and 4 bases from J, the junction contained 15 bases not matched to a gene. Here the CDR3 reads CASSVLGRASGLYEQYF. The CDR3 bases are TGTGCCAGCAGTGTCCTCGGGAGGGCTAGCGGGCTTTACGAGCAGTACTTC.

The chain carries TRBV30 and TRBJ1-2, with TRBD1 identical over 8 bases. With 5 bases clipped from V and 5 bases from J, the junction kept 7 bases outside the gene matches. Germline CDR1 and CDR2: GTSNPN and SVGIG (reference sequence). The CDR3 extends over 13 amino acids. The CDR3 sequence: CAWEDRVGYGYTF. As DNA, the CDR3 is TGTGCCTGGGAGGACAGGGTGGGATATGGCTACACCTTC.

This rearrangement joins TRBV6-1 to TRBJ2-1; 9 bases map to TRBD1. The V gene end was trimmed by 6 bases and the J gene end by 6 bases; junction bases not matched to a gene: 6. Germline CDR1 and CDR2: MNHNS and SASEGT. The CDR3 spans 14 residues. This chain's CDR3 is CASSPGQGLNEQFF. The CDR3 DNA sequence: TGTGCCAGCAGCCCGGGACAGGGACTCAATGAGCAGTTCTTC.

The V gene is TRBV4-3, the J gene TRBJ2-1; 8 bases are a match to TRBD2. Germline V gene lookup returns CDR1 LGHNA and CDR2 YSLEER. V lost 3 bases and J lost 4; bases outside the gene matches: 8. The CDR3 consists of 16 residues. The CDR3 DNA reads TGCGCCAGCAGCCAGAGTGTAGCGGGGTTATACAATGAGCAGTTCTTC. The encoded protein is CASSQSVAGLYNEQFF.

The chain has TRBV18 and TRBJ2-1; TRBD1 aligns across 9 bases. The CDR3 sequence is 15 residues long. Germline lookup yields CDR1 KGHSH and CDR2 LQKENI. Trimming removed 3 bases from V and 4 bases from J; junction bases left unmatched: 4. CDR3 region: CASSPGTGIYNEQFF. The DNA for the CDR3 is TGTGCCAGCTCACCCGGGACAGGGATATACAATGAGCAGTTCTTC.

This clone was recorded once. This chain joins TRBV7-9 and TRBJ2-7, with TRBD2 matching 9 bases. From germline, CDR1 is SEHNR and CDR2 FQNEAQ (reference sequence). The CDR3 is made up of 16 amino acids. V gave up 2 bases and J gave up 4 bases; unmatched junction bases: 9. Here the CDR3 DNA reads TGTGCCAGCAGCTTAATTTCGCGGGAGGGGATTTACGAGCAGTACTTC. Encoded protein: CASSLISREGIYEQYF. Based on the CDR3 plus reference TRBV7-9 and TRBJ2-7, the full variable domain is DTGVSQNPRHKITKRGQNVTFRCDPISEHNRLYWYRQTLGQGPEFLTYFQNEAQLEKSRLLSDRFSAERPKGSFSTLEIQRTEQGDSAMYLCASSLISREGIYEQYFGPGTRLTVT.